These T cell receptor beta chains were read from a single sample in a study of neurological immune-mediated disorders. TCRdb ran MiXCR on the 5' RACE reads and lists one entry per CDR3 protein. This table holds 70,000 to 95,000 distinct CDR3 sequences, roughly a sixth found once. The specimen sequenced was PBMCs. The receptor set was obtained from a woman in her 40s in good health. Each CDR3 is given with its conserved first and last residue. A D gene is named only where the DNA matches it firmly. Only part of the rows carry a size: once, few, many, or a class if the clone is expanded.

V,J,D,size,CDR3,DNA
TRBV5-5,TRBJ2-3,TRBD2,once,CASSWEPSGDTDTQYF,TGTGCCAGCAGCTGGGAGCCTAGCGGGGACACAGATACGCAGTATTTT
TRBV5-1,TRBJ2-6,-,many,CASSLWVSGANVLTF,TGCGCCAGCAGCTTGTGGGTTTCTGGGGCCAACGTCCTGACTTTC
TRBV10-3,TRBJ1-2,TRBD1,many,CAISRQGDGYTF,TGTGCCATCAGCCGACAGGGGGATGGCTACACCTTC
TRBV5-1,TRBJ1-2,-,many,CASSLRETNYGYTF,TGCGCCAGCAGCTTGCGGGAGACTAACTATGGCTACACCTTC
TRBV20-1,TRBJ2-3,TRBD2,-,CSARAGDTQNF,TGCAGTGCTAGGGCGGGGGATACACAGAATTTT
TRBV7-7,TRBJ2-1,TRBD1,many,CASSPGQDYNEQFF,TGTGCCAGCAGCCCGGGACAGGATTACAATGAGCAGTTCTTC
TRBV12-3/TRBV12-4,TRBJ1-1,-,many,CASSTTGGGEAFF,TGTGCCAGCAGTACTACTGGGGGAGGTGAAGCTTTCTTT
TRBV6-2/TRBV6-3,TRBJ1-3,-,many,CASRMGTLGNTIYF,TGTGCCAGCCGAATGGGGACACTCGGAAACACCATATATTTT
TRBV9,TRBJ2-3,-,many,CASSVASSTDTQYF,TGTGCCAGCAGCGTAGCCAGTAGCACAGATACGCAGTATTTT
TRBV20-1,TRBJ2-1,-,many,CSAEGEGPSYNEQFF,TGCAGTGCAGAAGGAGAGGGCCCCTCCTACAATGAGCAGTTCTTC
TRBV6-2/TRBV6-3,TRBJ2-3,-,many,CASSFRDNRFVADTQYF,TGTGCCAGCAGTTTCCGGGACAATCGTTTCGTGGCAGATACGCAGTATTTT
TRBV5-5,TRBJ2-3,TRBD2,many,CASSLGRGGLTDTQYF,TGTGCCAGCAGCTTGGGACGGGGGGGATTAACAGATACGCAGTATTTT
TRBV6-2/TRBV6-3,TRBJ1-5,TRBD1,many,CASSPPGTVNQPQHF,TGTGCCAGCAGCCCCCCCGGGACAGTCAATCAGCCCCAGCATTTT
TRBV10-3,TRBJ2-3,TRBD2,few,CAISEEGTSTTDTQYF,TGTGCCATCAGTGAGGAAGGGACTAGCACCACAGATACGCAGTATTTT
TRBV4-3,TRBJ2-5,-,-,CACSQDGGQGETQYF,TGCGCCTGCAGCCAAGATGGGGGGCAGGGGGAGACCCAGTACTTC
TRBV2,TRBJ1-1,-,many,CASSGNNMNTEAFF,TGTGCCAGCAGTGGAAACAACATGAACACTGAAGCTTTCTTT
TRBV5-1,TRBJ1-2,TRBD1,many,CASSLEWTGGNYGYTF,TGCGCCAGCAGCTTGGAGTGGACAGGGGGCAACTATGGCTACACCTTC
TRBV2,TRBJ1-3,-,many,CASSWTVNSGNTIYF,TGTGCCAGCAGTTGGACGGTTAACTCTGGAAACACCATATATTTT
TRBV7-3,TRBJ2-1,TRBD2,many,CASKLTAGGYNEQFF,TGTGCCAGCAAGCTTACAGCGGGGGGGTACAATGAGCAGTTCTTC
TRBV7-8,TRBJ2-1,-,few,CASSPGTLNSYNEQFF,TGTGCCAGCAGCCCAGGGACTCTTAATTCCTACAATGAGCAGTTCTTC
TRBV27,TRBJ1-5,-,-,CASSWYPAQPQHF,TGTGCCAGCAGCTGGTACCCCGCTCAGCCCCAGCATTTT
TRBV5-1,TRBJ2-2,TRBD2,many,CASSSGLAGANTGELFF,TGCGCCAGCAGCTCGGGACTAGCGGGGGCGAACACCGGGGAGCTGTTTTTT
TRBV12-3/TRBV12-4,TRBJ2-2,-,-,CASSRTDTGELFF,TGTGCCAGCAGCCGTACAGACACCGGGGAGCTGTTTTTT
TRBV21-1,TRBJ2-4,-,many,CASSPQTGTKTKNIQYF,TGTGCCAGCAGCCCTCAAACAGGGACCAAGACCAAAAACATTCAGTACTTC
TRBV7-8,TRBJ1-2,-,many,CASSPSTNYGYTF,TGTGCCAGCAGCCCGAGCACAAATTATGGCTACACCTTC
TRBV6-2/TRBV6-3,TRBJ1-1,-,many,CASSYPSQGRANTEAFF,TGTGCCAGCAGTTACCCCTCACAGGGACGGGCGAACACTGAAGCTTTCTTT
TRBV3-1,TRBJ1-2,-,many,CASSPKGIYGYTF,TGTGCCAGCAGTCCTAAGGGGATATATGGCTACACCTTC
TRBV7-6,TRBJ2-3,TRBD2,few,CASSLGSGGYTDTQYF,TGTGCCAGCAGCTTAGGTAGCGGGGGGTACACAGATACGCAGTATTTT
TRBV12-3/TRBV12-4,TRBJ2-5,-,-,CASRSSRPGETQYF,TGTGCCAGCAGGTCTTCGAGGCCGGGGGAGACCCAGTACTTC
TRBV27,TRBJ2-3,TRBD2,many,CASSFGLAGGQDTQYF,TGTGCCAGCAGTTTTGGGCTAGCGGGGGGGCAAGATACGCAGTATTTT
TRBV4-2,TRBJ1-2,-,many,CASSQVGDNYGYTF,TGTGCCAGCAGCCAAGTCGGGGATAACTATGGCTACACCTTC
TRBV2,TRBJ1-1,-,many,CASKADMNTEAFF,TGTGCCAGCAAGGCAGATATGAACACTGAAGCTTTCTTT
TRBV5-1,TRBJ1-1,-,many,CASSLDKGTMNTEAFF,TGCGCCAGCAGCTTGGATAAGGGAACGATGAACACTGAAGCTTTCTTT
TRBV12-3/TRBV12-4,TRBJ2-1,TRBD1,many,CASYSGQYNEQFF,TGTGCCAGCTACTCGGGACAGTACAATGAGCAGTTCTTC
TRBV20-1,TRBJ2-3,-,many,CSARDSQGGEGDTQYF,TGCAGTGCTAGGGATTCTCAAGGGGGGGAGGGAGATACGCAGTATTTT
TRBV10-3,TRBJ2-3,-,many,CAISESFSGTQYF,TGTGCCATCAGTGAGTCCTTCTCAGGAACGCAGTATTTT
TRBV15,TRBJ2-1,TRBD1,-,CATSRDPRGMLNEQFF,TGTGCCACCAGCAGAGATCCCAGGGGGATGTTGAATGAGCAGTTCTTC
TRBV27,TRBJ2-5,-,few,CASSNREGKETQYF,TGTGCCAGCAGCAACAGGGAGGGGAAGGAGACCCAGTACTTC
TRBV24-1,TRBJ2-2,TRBD1,many,CATSDTRQGNTGELFF,TGTGCCACCAGTGATACGCGACAGGGGAACACCGGGGAGCTGTTTTTT
TRBV5-6,TRBJ1-6,TRBD1,many,CASSLAGGNSPLHF,TGTGCCAGCAGCTTGGCAGGGGGAAATTCACCCCTCCACTTT
TRBV20-1,TRBJ2-1,-,many,CSALDDRYNEQFF,TGCAGTGCTTTGGACGATCGATACAATGAGCAGTTCTTC
TRBV7-3,TRBJ1-5,-,many,CASSLNGAAGQPQHF,TGTGCCAGCAGCTTAAACGGGGCGGCGGGTCAGCCCCAGCATTTT
TRBV5-1,TRBJ2-1,TRBD1,-,CASWSGTGGGDQFF,TGCGCCAGCTGGTCCGGGACAGGGGGCGGGGATCAGTTCTTC
TRBV27,TRBJ2-3,TRBD2,many,CASSTWSGLDSTDTQYF,TGTGCCAGCAGTACCTGGTCGGGACTAGATAGCACAGATACGCAGTATTTT
TRBV6-2/TRBV6-3,TRBJ1-5,TRBD1,many,CASSRDSYQPQHF,TGTGCCAGCAGCCGGGACAGCTATCAGCCCCAGCATTTT
TRBV30,TRBJ2-7,-,many,CAWSKSSYEQYF,TGTGCCTGGAGTAAGTCTTCCTACGAGCAGTACTTC
TRBV2,TRBJ2-3,TRBD1,many,CASSEAPPGQITDTQYF,TGTGCCAGCAGTGAAGCGCCACCGGGACAGATCACAGATACGCAGTATTTT
TRBV5-1,TRBJ1-1,-,many,CASSSGLGRTEAFF,TGCGCCAGCAGCTCAGGGTTGGGTCGGACTGAAGCTTTCTTT
TRBV3-1,TRBJ2-5,TRBD2,many,CASSQGLAGGLYQETQYF,TGTGCCAGCAGCCAAGGACTAGCGGGGGGCCTGTACCAAGAGACCCAGTACTTC
TRBV7-2,TRBJ1-5,-,many,CASGTSGNQPQHF,TGTGCCAGCGGGACTTCCGGGAATCAGCCCCAGCATTTT
TRBV4-1,TRBJ2-3,-,few,CASSQGVGSRSADTQYF,TGCGCCAGCAGCCAAGGAGTTGGGAGCAGGTCGGCAGATACGCAGTATTTT
TRBV28,TRBJ1-4,TRBD1,many,CASSLILGGRDRDEKLFF,TGTGCCAGCAGTTTAATTCTTGGTGGAAGGGACAGGGATGAAAAACTGTTTTTT